By share, the clone carrying this T cell receptor beta chain ranks as medium-sized. Antigen specificity is unknown. No cell sorting was done before RNA was extracted from the tissue. Donors were chemotherapy-naive, newly diagnosed lung cancer surgical patients in China, August–late 2014. The CDR3 is made up of 13 amino acids. Trimming removed 4 bases from V and 2 bases from J, with 8 bases in between. CDR1 is MNHEY, CDR2 SVGAGI, per germline. These data come from a study of tumor and adjacent non-tumor tissue in lung cancer. Study overall: On average, productive TCRbeta reads reached about 4.4 million per sample.

Three rounds of nested PCR, following a modified ARM-PCR protocol, produced the TCRbeta library. TCRdb re-called the multiplex PCR reads with MiXCR, one entry per CDR3 protein. Of roughly 200,000 distinct CDR3 sequences in the sample, 70% to 75% were seen once. General study points: Significantly higher TCR diversity was found in tumor than normal lung. Normal lung showed higher cumulative top 100 clone frequency than tumor.

Sequencing was performed on lung tumor tissue. The sequence came from a man aged 60 to 75 with non-small cell lung cancer. The chain carries TRBV6-5 and TRBJ1-2; D possibly corresponds to TRBD1 (6 bases). CDR3: CASSLQGNYGYTF. DNA for the CDR3: TGTGCCAGCAGTTTACAGGGAAACTATGGCTACACCTTC.